What follows are 14 T cell receptor beta chains derived from one specimen sequenced in a study of blood T cells in healthy people across ages. Using a J-beta primer mix together with a sample-barcoded 5' primer, a second PCR was run for about 6 to 12 cycles. MiXCR, applied by TCRdb to the 5' RACE reads, yields one record per CDR3 protein. The table lists about 930,000 distinct CDR3 sequences, almost 30% of them singletons. These data were also reused for a study on T cells of mothers and their children.

Sequencing used blood. These receptors came from a woman aged 40 to 50 in good health.

The CDR3 spells CASSLYNTQYF. Written as DNA, the CDR3 is TGCGCCAGCAGCCTTTATAATACGCAGTATTTT. The rearrangement uses TRBV4-1 and TRBJ2-3; D unresolved. The CDR3 has 11 residues. Trimming left V 4 bases short and J 7 bases short, with 6 bases between. Germline V gene data show CDR1 as MGHRA and CDR2 as YSYEKL.

The sample holds many counts of this clonotype. The chain carries TRBV19 and TRBJ2-1; 9 nucleotides agree with TRBD2. This CDR3 contains 12 residues. CDR1 is LNHDA and CDR2 is SQIVND in the germline V gene (reference sequence). The CDR3 region has the DNA TGTGCGGCTAGCGGGGCCTACAATGAGCAGTTCTTC. This sequence encodes CAASGAYNEQFF. The whole variable domain, filled in from reference TRBV19 and TRBJ2-1, reads DGGITQSPKYLFRKEGQNVTLSCEQNLNHDAMYWYRQDPGQGLRLIYYSQIVNDFQKGDIAEGYSVSREKKESFPLTVTSAQKNPTAFYLCAASGAYNEQFFGPGTRLTVL.

The V gene is TRBV10-3, the J gene TRBJ1-1; tentative D call: TRBD1 (6 bases). The CDR3 totals 15 residues. Trimming took 8 bases from V and 7 from J, leaving 23 bases between them. Germline V lookup: CDR1 ENHRY, CDR2 SYGVKD. CDR3 DNA sequence: TGTGCCATCGGGGGCCCGCGGGGGACGGACTTTGAAGCTTTCTTT. Amino acid sequence: CAIGGPRGTDFEAFF.

V is TRBV7-2 and J is TRBJ2-3; TRBD2 matches 7 bases. Trimming removed 1 base from V and 0 bases from J; junction bases left unmatched: 4. This CDR3 spans 16 amino acids. Germline V gene data show CDR1 as SGHTA and CDR2 as FQGNSA. The CDR3 DNA reads TGTGCCAGCAGCTTAGTTCCGGGGGGTAGCACAGATACGCAGTATTTT. Translated: CASSLVPGGSTDTQYF.

This clonotype was seen a few times. J is TRBJ2-7 and V is TRBV21-1; the D call TRBD1 from the table was never checked on the DNA. TRBV21-1 is deemed a pseudogene. The CDR3 loop spans 13 amino acids. In nucleotides, the CDR3 is TGTGCCAGGGGGGGACCGTCTTACTACGAGCAGTACTTC. It codes for CARGGPSYYEQYF.

The chain has TRBV20-1 and TRBJ2-2; D is ambiguous. The CDR3 contains 15 residues. The V gene lost 1 base and the J gene lost 5 bases, with 14 bases spanning the gap. The germline V gene has CDR1 DFQATT and CDR2 SNEGSKA (reference sequence). The CDR3 region has the DNA TGCAGTGCTAGAGCTCCGTCTAGTCCAACCGGGGAGCTGTTTTTT. It codes for CSARAPSSPTGELFF.

This clonotype was seen repeatedly, ten times or more. The gene calls are TRBV6-4 and TRBJ2-7; 7 nucleotides align to TRBD2. From germline, CDR1 is MRHNA and CDR2 SNTAGT. The trim removed 3 bases at V and 4 bases at J, leaving 6 bases unmatched. The length of the CDR3 is 14 residues. CDR3 loop: CASSEWGGSYEQYF. DNA for the CDR3: TGTGCCAGCAGTGAATGGGGGGGATCTTACGAGCAGTACTTC.

This sequence joins TRBV5-1 and TRBJ1-1; D gene uncertain. There are 13 residues in the CDR3. The germline CDR1 and CDR2 sequences are SGHRS and YFSETQ. V was clipped by 1 base and J by 5 bases, with 9 bases between them. This CDR3 is CASSLLGPTEAFF. The DNA for the CDR3 is TGCGCCAGCAGCTTGTTGGGTCCGACTGAAGCTTTCTTT. The full variable domain, completed using reference TRBV5-1 and TRBJ1-1, is KAGVTQTPRYLIKTRGQQVTLSCSPISGHRSVSWYQQTPGQGLQFLFEYFSETQRNKGNFPGRFSGRQFSNSRSEMNVSTLELGDSALYLCASSLLGPTEAFFGQGTRLTVV.

With respect to this clonotype: Its ends do not fully match the called genes, so a read error is possible. This chain uses TRBV7-8 with TRBJ1-2; 9 nucleotides line up with TRBD1. CDR1 is SGHVS and CDR2 is FQNEAQ in the germline V gene. The CDR3 length is 13 residues. CDR3 amino acids: CASSQDRGDGHTF. The CDR3 DNA sequence: TGTGCCAGCAGTCAGGACAGGGGCGATGGCCACACCTTC.

This clonotype was counted ten times or more. V gene TRBV18 combines with J gene TRBJ2-7; the D call may be TRBD1 or TRBD2 (5 bases each). The V end lost 3 bases, the J end lost 0 bases, and 12 bases lay between the germline ends. CDR3 length equals 15 residues. Germline values: CDR1 KGHSH, CDR2 LQKENI. The CDR3 here is CASSPGTAVSYEQYF. CDR3 nucleotide sequence: TGTGCCAGCTCACCCGGGACCGCAGTCTCCTACGAGCAGTACTTC. Full variable domain (remainder filled in from reference TRBV18 and TRBJ2-7): NAGVMQNPRHLVRRRGQEARLRCSPMKGHSHVYWYRQLPEEGLKFMVYLQKENIIDESGMPKERFSAEFPKEGPSILRIQQVVRGDSAAYFCASSPGTAVSYEQYFGPGTRLTVT.

The chain has TRBV6-6 and TRBJ1-3, with D unclear. Germline-derived CDR1 and CDR2 are MNHNY and SVGAGI (reference sequence). V was cut by 2 bases and J by 4 bases, with 12 bases left in between. CDR3 length: 15 amino acids. The CDR3 region has the DNA TGTGCCAGCAGTTACGGCAGACTCTCAGGAAACACCATATATTTT. It specifies CASSYGRLSGNTIYF.

Written as DNA, the CDR3 is TGTGCCAGCAGCTTAGCAAGCGGGGGGGCGGAAGAGCAGTACTTC. This gives the protein CASSLASGGAEEQYF. The chain joins TRBV7-9 to TRBJ2-5; 10 positions match TRBD2. This CDR3 is built from 15 residues. Trimming took 0 bases from V and 11 from J; bases not matched to a gene: 9. Germline V gene data show CDR1 as SEHNR and CDR2 as FQNEAQ (reference sequence).

The V and J genes are TRBV11-2 and TRBJ2-3; a weak D match, TRBD2 (6 bases). Trimming took 3 bases from V and 0 from J, leaving 10 bases between them. Germline values: CDR1 SGHAT, CDR2 FQNNGV. The CDR3 is 15 amino acids. Written as DNA, the CDR3 is TGTGCCAGCAGCTTCGATGCGGGGAGCACAGATACGCAGTATTTT. It translates to CASSFDAGSTDTQYF.

The chain has TRBV28 and TRBJ2-7, with D tentatively TRBD1 or TRBD2 (6 bases each). Germline CDR1 and CDR2: MDHEN and SYDVKM. The CDR3 has 16 amino acids. The V gene lost 5 bases and the J gene lost 10 bases, with 27 bases spanning the gap. The CDR3 is CASSRSGTRGGWDQYF. CDR3 sequence (DNA): TGTGCCAGCAGTCGCTCTGGGACACGTGGGGGGTGGGACCAGTACTTC.